This passage covers 27 T cell receptor beta chains from one sample sequenced in a study of blood T cell repertoires in COVID-19. Here immunoSEQ multiplex PCR was the method, and the copy in TCRdb shows in-frame clones only, minus some. The data hold hundreds of thousands of clones, with roughly 87% observed a single time. Sequences were obtained from peripheral blood. Receptors originate from a woman aged 18-30 years who had recovered from COVID-19.

The V call is TRBV9, the J call TRBJ1-2; 7 nucleotides match TRBD1. Trimming took 5 bases from V and 3 from J; bases not matched to a gene: 10. Germline assignment: CDR1 SGDLS and CDR2 YYNGEE. The length of the CDR3 is 15 residues. This CDR3 is CASSPTGTRDYGYTF. Here the CDR3 DNA reads TGTGCCAGCAGTCCGACAGGGACGAGGGACTATGGCTACACCTTC.

The rearrangement joins TRBV6-6 to TRBJ1-1, with D possibly being TRBD1 (5 bases). Germline V gives CDR1 MNHNY, CDR2 SVGAGI (reference sequence). Deletions cut 2 bases from V and 1 base from J, with 11 bases between. The CDR3 extends over 15 amino acids. The CDR3 nucleotides are TGTGCCAGCAGTTACCTCGGACAAGGGAACACTGAAGCTTTCTTT. Its protein product is CASSYLGQGNTEAFF.

The chain is built from TRBV7-6 and TRBJ2-5; 10 nucleotides align to TRBD2. The CDR3 extends over 17 amino acids. The trim removed 1 base at V and 5 bases at J, leaving 10 bases unmatched. Germline V gene data show CDR1 as SGHVS and CDR2 as FNYEAQ. CDR3 in amino acids: CASSLGGPSGSLETQYF. CDR3 DNA sequence: TGTGCCAGCAGCTTAGGTGGTCCTAGCGGGAGTTTGGAGACCCAGTACTTC. Full variable domain (remainder filled in from reference TRBV7-6 and TRBJ2-5): GAGVSQSPRYKVTKRGQDVALRCDPISGHVSLYWYRQALGQGPEFLTYFNYEAQQDKSGLPNDRFSAERPEGSISTLTIQRTEQRDSAMYRCASSLGGPSGSLETQYFGPGTRLLVL.

J is TRBJ2-1 and V is TRBV29-1; 10 bases align to TRBD2. Trimming at V came to 5 bases and at J to 2 bases, leaving 6 bases not matched to a gene. Germline V gene sequence: CDR1 SQVTM, CDR2 ANQGSEA. The CDR3 is 15 amino acids. The CDR3 sequence is CSVSGLAETYNEQFF. DNA for the CDR3: TGCAGCGTTTCCGGACTAGCGGAGACCTACAATGAGCAGTTCTTC.

The chain joins TRBV19 to TRBJ2-7, with a tentative D call TRBD2 (6 bases). CDR1 LNHDA and CDR2 SQIVND come from the germline V gene (reference sequence). The CDR3 spans 13 residues. The V end lost 4 bases, the J end lost 4 bases, and 11 bases lay between the germline ends. The CDR3 region has the DNA TGTGCCAGTAGTACGGGGACTGAGTACGAGCAGTACTTC. Translation gives CASSTGTEYEQYF.

The table lists this clone with a count of one. This chain joins TRBV9 and TRBJ1-2; 7 bases are a match to TRBD1. The CDR3 is 15 residues long. Germline V gene data show CDR1 as SGDLS and CDR2 as YYNGEE. The ends lost 3 bases at V and 4 bases at J; junction bases unmatched: 9. The CDR3 loop is CASSGPTRGLYGYTF. In DNA form, the CDR3 reads TGTGCCAGCAGCGGCCCCACGAGGGGGCTCTATGGCTACACCTTC.

The chain couples TRBV27 to TRBJ1-5; D is unresolved. V was clipped by 6 bases and J by 4 bases, with 10 bases between them. The V gene's germline CDR1 is MNHEY and CDR2 SMNVEV (reference sequence). The CDR3 extends over 13 amino acids. CDR3 nucleotide sequence: TGTGCCAGCAGCCGGGTCAATAATCAGCCCCAGCATTTT. Amino acid sequence: CASSRVNNQPQHF.

The chain combines TRBV14 with TRBJ1-2; D may be TRBD1 (5 bases). This CDR3 spans 16 amino acids. From germline, CDR1 is SGHDN and CDR2 FVKESK. The V and J ends lost 0 bases and 6 bases respectively, with 17 bases between them. The CDR3 DNA reads as TGTGCCAGCAGCCAAGAGCAGGGTTTATTGCGCCATGGCTACACCTTC. Translated: CASSQEQGLLRHGYTF.

The chain employs TRBV6-2 or TRBV6-3 and TRBJ2-7; possibly TRBD2 for D (5 bases). The CDR3 runs to 15 residues. CDR1 is MNHEY and CDR2 is SVGEGT in the germline V gene. V was trimmed by 6 bases and J by 9 bases, leaving 24 bases between them. This chain's CDR3 is CASSYRRLEASGQYF. CDR3 DNA: TGTGCCAGCAGCTATAGGAGACTGGAGGCCTCAGGGCAGTACTTC.

This chain connects TRBV6-2 or TRBV6-3 to TRBJ2-7; no firm D call. Trimming shortened V by 0 bases and J by 0 bases, and 9 bases separated the two germline ends. CDR3 size: 15 residues. Germline assignment: CDR1 MNHEY and CDR2 SVGEGT. The CDR3 reads CASSYSGSSSYEQYF. CDR3 nucleotides: TGTGCCAGCAGTTACTCGGGCAGCAGCTCCTACGAGCAGTACTTC.

V usage is TRBV4-1 and J usage is TRBJ2-1, with D perhaps TRBD2 (6 bases). This CDR3 has 16 residues. Germline-derived CDR1 and CDR2 are MGHRA and YSYEKL. Between the trimmed V and J ends, which lost 1 base and 2 bases, there was a span of 12 bases. CDR3 DNA sequence: TGCGCCAGCAGCCAAGTGGTCTCGGGAGCCTACAATGAGCAGTTCTTC. This gives the protein CASSQVVSGAYNEQFF.

V gene TRBV11-2 combines with J gene TRBJ1-5; 8 bases map to TRBD1. Germline loops: CDR1 SGHAT, CDR2 FQNNGV. This CDR3 contains 16 residues. V was clipped by 6 bases and J by 0 bases; unmatched bases: 7. This CDR3 is CASSGSTGDSNQPQHF. In DNA form, the CDR3 reads TGTGCCAGCAGTGGTTCGACAGGGGATAGCAATCAGCCCCAGCATTTT.

This chain joins TRBV5-4 and TRBJ2-1; TRBD1 matches 7 bases. The CDR3 has 14 residues. V was pared by 3 bases and J by 8 bases, with 8 bases of the junction left unmatched. CDR1 and CDR2 from the germline V gene are SGHNT and YYREEE (reference sequence). The CDR3 here is CASSSQGERYEQFF. CDR3 nucleotides: TGTGCCAGCAGCTCCCAGGGGGAGAGGTATGAGCAGTTCTTC.

This clone was recorded once. This rearrangement joins TRBV25-1 to TRBJ2-5; 7 nucleotides agree with TRBD1. The CDR3 is 16 amino acids. CDR1 and CDR2 (germline): MGHDK, SYGVNS. V lost 2 bases and J lost 3; bases outside the gene matches: 9. This chain's CDR3 is CASSENVRTGEETQYF. The CDR3 DNA is TGTGCCAGCAGTGAAAACGTCCGGACAGGAGAAGAGACCCAGTACTTC.

J is TRBJ1-1 and V is TRBV7-2; TRBD1 matches at 7 bases. V gave up 1 base and J gave up 3 bases; unmatched junction bases: 5. CDR1 is SGHTA, CDR2 FQGNSA, per germline. CDR3 length: 15 amino acids. CDR3 DNA: TGTGCCAGCAGCTTAGAGGGACAGAGGCACACTGAAGCTTTCTTT. Protein product: CASSLEGQRHTEAFF.

This chain uses TRBV6-5 with TRBJ1-3; weak D call: TRBD1 (6 bases). Germline loops: CDR1 MNHEY, CDR2 SVGAGI. The CDR3 has 15 residues. The germline V and J ends were trimmed by 6 bases and 5 bases, with 17 bases remaining between them. This CDR3 reads CASSQDRTPRNTIYF. The CDR3 bases are TGTGCCAGCAGCCAAGACAGGACCCCCCGAAACACCATATATTTT.

The chain couples TRBV27 to TRBJ1-1; D gene unclear. The CDR3 spans 13 residues. Germline CDR1 is MNHEY and CDR2 is SMNVEV (reference sequence). Between the trimmed V and J ends, which lost 3 bases and 0 bases, there was a span of 5 bases. CDR3 sequence: CASSLFMNTEAFF. In DNA form, the CDR3 reads TGTGCCAGCAGTTTGTTCATGAACACTGAAGCTTTCTTT.

V gene TRBV6-1 combines with J gene TRBJ1-1; D remains unclear. Trimming pared 1 base from V and 8 bases from J, leaving 8 bases between. CDR1 and CDR2 (germline): MNHNS, SASEGT. The CDR3 sequence is 12 residues long. Written as DNA, the CDR3 is TGTGCCAGCAGTGAAGGTTGGGCCGAAGCTTTCTTT. Translation gives CASSEGWAEAFF.

This sequence joins TRBV3-1 (or the pseudogene TRBV3-2) and TRBJ2-7; 7 nucleotides align to TRBD1. Losses at the gene ends were 5 bases for V and 2 bases for J; bases not matched to a gene: 6. This CDR3 comprises 14 residues. Germline values: CDR1 LGHDT, CDR2 YNNKEL (reference sequence). The CDR3 DNA sequence: TGTGCCAGCAGCACCGGGACAGTGACCTACGAGCAGTACTTC. Translated: CASSTGTVTYEQYF.

This rearrangement joins TRBV7-7 to TRBJ2-2, with 10 positions matching TRBD1. J lost 7 bases, V lost 5 bases, and 7 bases had no gene match. This CDR3 region has 15 residues. Germline V gene sequence: CDR1 SSHAT, CDR2 FNYEAQ (reference sequence). The CDR3 nucleotides read TGTGCCAGCAGCCCCGGGACAGGGGTGGGCGGGGAGCTGTTTTTT. This gives the protein CASSPGTGVGGELFF. The full variable domain, its missing parts supplied by reference TRBV7-7 and TRBJ2-2, is GAGVSQSPRYKVTKRGQDVTLRCDPISSHATLYWYQQALGQGPEFLTYFNYEAQPDKSGLPSDRFSAERPEGSISTLTIQRTEQRDSAMYRCASSPGTGVGGELFFGEGSRLTVL.

The DNA of the CDR3 is TGCGCCAGCAGTGGGGGACAGTGGAGCTCCTACAATGAGCAGTTCTTC. Its translation is CASSGGQWSSYNEQFF. This rearrangement joins TRBV10-1 to TRBJ2-1; 7 positions agree with TRBD1. V dropped 4 bases and J dropped 0; count of bases not matched to a gene: 6. The CDR3 spans 16 residues. CDR1 is WNHNN and CDR2 is SYGVQD in the germline V gene (reference sequence).

V usage is TRBV5-6 and J usage is TRBJ1-1; 7 bases are shared with TRBD1. The germline V gene encodes CDR1 SGHDT and CDR2 YYEEEE. CDR3 length equals 15 residues. V shed 4 bases, J shed 3 bases, and the junction held 9 bases outside the gene matches. DNA of the CDR3: TGTGCCAGCAGCCCTGTAGGGGGCTTCGACACTGAAGCTTTCTTT. Protein sequence: CASSPVGGFDTEAFF.

The chain recombines TRBV10-3 with TRBJ2-3, with unresolved D. Trimming shortened V by 10 bases and J by 0 bases, and 11 bases separated the two germline ends. CDR1 is ENHRY and CDR2 is SYGVKD in the germline V gene. The CDR3 extends over 13 amino acids. The CDR3 region has the DNA TGTGCCACTCAGACTTACAGCACAGATACGCAGTATTTT. Translation: CATQTYSTDTQYF.

This chain joins TRBV27 and TRBJ1-2, with 9 bases fitting TRBD1. Germline CDR1 is MNHEY and CDR2 is SMNVEV (reference sequence). This CDR3 has 14 residues. V shed 5 bases and J 8 bases; nucleotides not matched to a gene: 9. The CDR3 is CASSPTGGAQGYTF. CDR3 coding DNA: TGTGCCAGCAGTCCCACAGGGGGCGCGCAGGGCTACACCTTC.

The chain carries TRBV14 and TRBJ2-7; the D gene is possibly TRBD2 (5 bases). Germline loops: CDR1 SGHDN, CDR2 FVKESK. V was clipped by 3 bases and J by 3 bases, with 18 bases between them. This CDR3 has 16 residues. Here the CDR3 DNA reads TGTGCCAGCAGCCACACCCCTGCAGGCGGGTACTACGAGCAGTACTTC. This gives the protein CASSHTPAGGYYEQYF.

This chain connects TRBV27 to TRBJ2-7; a possible D gene is TRBD2 (6 bases). Trimming removed 2 bases from V and 2 bases from J, with 10 bases in between. Germline CDR1 MNHEY, CDR2 SMNVEV (reference sequence). The CDR3 totals 14 residues. CDR3 in DNA: TGTGCCAGCAGTTTAGGGGGGTTCCCCTACGAGCAGTACTTC. This gives the protein CASSLGGFPYEQYF.

The chain recombines TRBV4-2 with TRBJ2-2, with 8 bases identical to TRBD1. Germline trimming cut 2 bases from V and 6 bases from J; bases unmatched to any gene: 8. The CDR3 consists of 16 residues. Germline CDR1 is LGHNA and CDR2 is YNFKEQ. CDR3 in amino acids: CASSQPDRGTAGELFF. The DNA of the CDR3 is TGTGCCAGCAGCCAACCCGACAGGGGAACGGCCGGGGAGCTGTTTTTT.